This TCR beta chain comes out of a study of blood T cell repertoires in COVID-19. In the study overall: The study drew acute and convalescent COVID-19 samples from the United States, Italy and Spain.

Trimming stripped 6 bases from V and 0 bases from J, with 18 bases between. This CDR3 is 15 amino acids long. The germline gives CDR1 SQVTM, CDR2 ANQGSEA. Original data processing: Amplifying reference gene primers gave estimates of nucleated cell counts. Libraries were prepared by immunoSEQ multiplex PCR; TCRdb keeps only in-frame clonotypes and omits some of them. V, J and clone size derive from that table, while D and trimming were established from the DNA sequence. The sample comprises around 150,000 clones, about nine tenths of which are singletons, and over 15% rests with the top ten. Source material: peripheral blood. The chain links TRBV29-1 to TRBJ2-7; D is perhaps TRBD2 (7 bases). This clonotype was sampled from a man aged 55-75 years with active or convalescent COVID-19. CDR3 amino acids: CSVTKGGSVSYEQYF. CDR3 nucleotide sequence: TGCAGCGTCACGAAGGGGGGGTCAGTCTCCTACGAGCAGTACTTC.